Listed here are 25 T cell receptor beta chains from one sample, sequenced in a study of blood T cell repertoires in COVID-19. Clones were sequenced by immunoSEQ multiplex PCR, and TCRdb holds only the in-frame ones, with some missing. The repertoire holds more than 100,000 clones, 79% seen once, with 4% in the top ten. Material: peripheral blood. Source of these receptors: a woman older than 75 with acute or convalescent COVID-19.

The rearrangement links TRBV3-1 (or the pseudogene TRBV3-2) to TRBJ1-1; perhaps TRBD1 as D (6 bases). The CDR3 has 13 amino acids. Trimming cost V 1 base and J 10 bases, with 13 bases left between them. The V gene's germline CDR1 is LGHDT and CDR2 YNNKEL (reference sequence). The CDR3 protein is CASSQGDTTRAFF. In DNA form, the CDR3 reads TGTGCCAGCAGCCAAGGGGACACCACGAGAGCTTTCTTT.

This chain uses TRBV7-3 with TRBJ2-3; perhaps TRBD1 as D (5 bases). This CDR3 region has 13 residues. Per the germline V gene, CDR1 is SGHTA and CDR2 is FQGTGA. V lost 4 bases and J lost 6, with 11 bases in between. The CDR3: CASSSVGADTQYF. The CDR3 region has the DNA TGTGCCAGCAGCTCCGTAGGGGCGGATACGCAGTATTTT. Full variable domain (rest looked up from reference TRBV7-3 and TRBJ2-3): GAGVSQTPSNKVTEKGKYVELRCDPISGHTALYWYRQSLGQGPEFLIYFQGTGAADDSGLPNDRFFAVRPEGSVSTLKIQRTERGDSAVYLCASSSVGADTQYFGPGTRLTVL.

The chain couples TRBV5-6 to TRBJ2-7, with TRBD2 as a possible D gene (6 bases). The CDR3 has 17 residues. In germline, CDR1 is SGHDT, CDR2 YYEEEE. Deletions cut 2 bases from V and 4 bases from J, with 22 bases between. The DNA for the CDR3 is TGTGCCAGCAGCTTTGGGGCCCCTTTAGCGGAGGTTTACGAGCAGTACTTC. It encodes CASSFGAPLAEVYEQYF. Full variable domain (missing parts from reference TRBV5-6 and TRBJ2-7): DAGVTQSPTHLIKTRGQQVTLRCSPKSGHDTVSWYQQALGQGPQFIFQYYEEEERQRGNFPDRFSGHQFPNYSSELNVNALLLGDSALYLCASSFGAPLAEVYEQYFGPGTRLTVT.

For the CDR3, the DNA is TGTGCCAGCAGTTGGGGACTGTACACCGGGGAGCTGTTTTTT. Its translation is CASSWGLYTGELFF. The chain has TRBV27 and TRBJ2-2; D is possibly TRBD2 (6 bases). V gave up 4 bases and J gave up 3 bases, with 9 bases separating them. The CDR3 totals 14 residues. The germline V gene encodes CDR1 MNHEY and CDR2 SMNVEV (reference sequence).

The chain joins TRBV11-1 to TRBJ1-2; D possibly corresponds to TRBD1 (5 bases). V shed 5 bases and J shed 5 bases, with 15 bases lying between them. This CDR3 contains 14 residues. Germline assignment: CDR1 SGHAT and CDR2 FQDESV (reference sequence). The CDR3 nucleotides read TGTGCCAGCAGCCCTGACAGCCATCGGTATGGCTACACCTTC. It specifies CASSPDSHRYGYTF.

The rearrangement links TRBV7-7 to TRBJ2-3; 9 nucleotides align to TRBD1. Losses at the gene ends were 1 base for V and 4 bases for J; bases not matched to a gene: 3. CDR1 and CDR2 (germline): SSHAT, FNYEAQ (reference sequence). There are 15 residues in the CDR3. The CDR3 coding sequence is TGTGCCAGCAGCTTAGGGGACAGGGTTGCAGATACGCAGTATTTT. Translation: CASSLGDRVADTQYF.

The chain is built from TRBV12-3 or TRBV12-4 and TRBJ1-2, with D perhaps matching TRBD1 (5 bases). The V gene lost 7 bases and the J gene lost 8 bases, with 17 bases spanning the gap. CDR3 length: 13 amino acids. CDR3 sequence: CASNLGVSGGYTF. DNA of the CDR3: TGTGCCAGCAACTTAGGGGTTAGTGGGGGCTACACCTTC.

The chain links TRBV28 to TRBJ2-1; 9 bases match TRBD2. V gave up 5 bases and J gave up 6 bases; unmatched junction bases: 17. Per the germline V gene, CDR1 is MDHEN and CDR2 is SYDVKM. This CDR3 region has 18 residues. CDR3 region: CASSLQILPTSGGNEQFF. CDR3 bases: TGTGCCAGCAGTCTACAAATATTACCGACTAGCGGAGGCAATGAGCAGTTCTTC.

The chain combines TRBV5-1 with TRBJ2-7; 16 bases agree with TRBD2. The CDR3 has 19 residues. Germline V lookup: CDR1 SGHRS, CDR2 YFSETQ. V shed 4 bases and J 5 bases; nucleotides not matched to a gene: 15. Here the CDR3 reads CASSTTGTSGGASLHEQYF. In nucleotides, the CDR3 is TGCGCCAGCAGCACAACCGGGACTAGCGGGGGGGCCTCTCTCCACGAGCAGTACTTC. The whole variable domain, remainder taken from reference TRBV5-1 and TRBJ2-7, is KAGVTQTPRYLIKTRGQQVTLSCSPISGHRSVSWYQQTPGQGLQFLFEYFSETQRNKGNFPGRFSGRQFSNSRSEMNVSTLELGDSALYLCASSTTGTSGGASLHEQYFGPGTRLTVT.

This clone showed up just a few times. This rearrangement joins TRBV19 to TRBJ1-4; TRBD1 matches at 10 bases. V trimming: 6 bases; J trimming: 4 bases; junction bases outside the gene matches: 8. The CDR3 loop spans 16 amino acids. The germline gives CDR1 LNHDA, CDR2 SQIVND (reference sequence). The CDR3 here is CASRRQGAVGNEKLFF. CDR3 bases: TGTGCCAGTAGAAGACAGGGGGCGGTTGGTAATGAAAAACTGTTTTTT. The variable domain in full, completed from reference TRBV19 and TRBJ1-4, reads DGGITQSPKYLFRKEGQNVTLSCEQNLNHDAMYWYRQDPGQGLRLIYYSQIVNDFQKGDIAEGYSVSREKKESFPLTVTSAQKNPTAFYLCASRRQGAVGNEKLFFGSGTQLSVL.

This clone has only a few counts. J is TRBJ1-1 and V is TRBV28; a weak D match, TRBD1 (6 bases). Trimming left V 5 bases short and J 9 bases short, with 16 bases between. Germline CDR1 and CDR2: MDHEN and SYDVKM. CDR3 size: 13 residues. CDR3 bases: TGTGCCAGCAGTCCGCCAATTACAGGGAAAGCTTTCTTT. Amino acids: CASSPPITGKAFF.

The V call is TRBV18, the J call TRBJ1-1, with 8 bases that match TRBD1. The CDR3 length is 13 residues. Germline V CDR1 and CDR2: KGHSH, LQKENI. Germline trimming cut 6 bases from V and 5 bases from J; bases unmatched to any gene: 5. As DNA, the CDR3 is TGTGCCAGCTCTCTGGACAGGGTTACTGAAGCTTTCTTT. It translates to CASSLDRVTEAFF.

The CDR3 loop reads CATSDPGHGGPDTQYF. CDR3 in DNA: TGTGCCACCAGTGACCCTGGACACGGTGGCCCAGATACGCAGTATTTT. The chain joins TRBV24-1 to TRBJ2-3; weak D call: TRBD1 (5 bases). V was shortened by 4 bases and J by 4 bases, with 17 bases between the two germline ends. Looked up from germline, CDR1 is KGHDR and CDR2 is SFDVKD. The length of the CDR3 is 16 residues.

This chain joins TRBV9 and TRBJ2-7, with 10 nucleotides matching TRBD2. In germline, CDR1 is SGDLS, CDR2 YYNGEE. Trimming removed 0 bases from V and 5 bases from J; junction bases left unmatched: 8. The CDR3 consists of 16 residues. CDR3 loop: CASSVGAGGPFDEQYF. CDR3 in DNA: TGTGCCAGCAGCGTAGGAGCGGGAGGGCCTTTCGACGAGCAGTACTTC.

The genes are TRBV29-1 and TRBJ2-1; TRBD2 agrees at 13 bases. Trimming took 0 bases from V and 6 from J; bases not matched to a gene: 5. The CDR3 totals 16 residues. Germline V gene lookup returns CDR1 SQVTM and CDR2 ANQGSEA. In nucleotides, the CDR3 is TGCAGCGTTGAAGATGGCGGACTAGCGGGGGCCAATGAGCAGTTCTTC. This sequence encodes CSVEDGGLAGANEQFF.

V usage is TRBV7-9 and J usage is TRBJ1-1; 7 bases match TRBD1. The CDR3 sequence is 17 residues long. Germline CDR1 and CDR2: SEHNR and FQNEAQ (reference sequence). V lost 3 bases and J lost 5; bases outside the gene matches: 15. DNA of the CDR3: TGTGCCAGCAGCTTCGGGGCAGGGGGGCCCCACGGGACTGAAGCTTTCTTT. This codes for CASSFGAGGPHGTEAFF.

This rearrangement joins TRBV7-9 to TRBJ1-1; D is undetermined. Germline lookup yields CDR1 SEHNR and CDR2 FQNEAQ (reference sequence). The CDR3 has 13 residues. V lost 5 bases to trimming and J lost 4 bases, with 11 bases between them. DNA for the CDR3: TGTGCCAGCAGCATCAATAGTTTCACTGAAGCTTTCTTT. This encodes CASSINSFTEAFF.

This CDR3 reads CASSDSRPGEQFF. Written as DNA, the CDR3 is TGTGCCAGCAGTGACTCGCGGCCGGGGGAGCAGTTCTTC. The rearrangement links TRBV6-4 to TRBJ2-1; weak D call: TRBD2 (5 bases). V lost 0 bases to trimming and J lost 10 bases, with 10 bases between them. The CDR3 has 13 amino acids. Germline CDR1 is MRHNA and CDR2 is SNTAGT.

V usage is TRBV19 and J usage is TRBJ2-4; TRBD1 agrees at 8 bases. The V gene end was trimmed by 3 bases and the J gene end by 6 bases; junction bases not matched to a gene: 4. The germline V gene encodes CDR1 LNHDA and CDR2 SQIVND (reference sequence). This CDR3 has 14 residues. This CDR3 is CASSIQQGANIQYF. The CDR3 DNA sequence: TGTGCCAGTAGTATTCAGCAGGGGGCAAACATTCAGTACTTC.

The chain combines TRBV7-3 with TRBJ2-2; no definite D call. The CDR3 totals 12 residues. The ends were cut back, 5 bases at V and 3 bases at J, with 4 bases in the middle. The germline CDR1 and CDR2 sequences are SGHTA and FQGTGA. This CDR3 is CASSTYTGELFF. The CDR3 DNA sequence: TGTGCCAGCAGCACTTACACCGGGGAGCTGTTTTTT.

CDR3 in amino acids: CASSYNHNTEAFF. Here the CDR3 DNA reads TGTGCCAGCAGTTACAATCATAACACTGAAGCTTTCTTT. The chain recombines TRBV6-2 or TRBV6-3 with TRBJ1-1, with no clear D. V lost 2 bases and J 2 bases, leaving 6 bases between the germline ends. CDR3 length: 13 residues. Germline lookup yields CDR1 MNHEY and CDR2 SVGEGT.

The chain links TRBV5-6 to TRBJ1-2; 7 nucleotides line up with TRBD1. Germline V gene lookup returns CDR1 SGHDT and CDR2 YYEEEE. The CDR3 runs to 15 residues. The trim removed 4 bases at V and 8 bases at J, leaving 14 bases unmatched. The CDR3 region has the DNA TGTGCCAGCAGCCCCCGTAGGACAGGTCTGAAGGGCTACACCTTC. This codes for CASSPRRTGLKGYTF.

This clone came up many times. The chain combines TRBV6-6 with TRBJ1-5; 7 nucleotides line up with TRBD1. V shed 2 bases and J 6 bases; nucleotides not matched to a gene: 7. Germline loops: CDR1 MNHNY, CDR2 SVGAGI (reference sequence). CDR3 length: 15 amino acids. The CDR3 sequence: CASSYPTGERQPQHF. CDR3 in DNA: TGTGCCAGCAGTTACCCAACAGGGGAACGTCAGCCCCAGCATTTT.

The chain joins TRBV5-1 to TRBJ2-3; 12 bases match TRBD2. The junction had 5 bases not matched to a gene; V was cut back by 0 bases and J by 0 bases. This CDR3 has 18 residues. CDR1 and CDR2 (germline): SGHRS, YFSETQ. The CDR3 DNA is TGCGCCAGCAGCTTGGGACCCACTAGCGGGGGGAGCACAGATACGCAGTATTTT. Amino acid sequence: CASSLGPTSGGSTDTQYF.

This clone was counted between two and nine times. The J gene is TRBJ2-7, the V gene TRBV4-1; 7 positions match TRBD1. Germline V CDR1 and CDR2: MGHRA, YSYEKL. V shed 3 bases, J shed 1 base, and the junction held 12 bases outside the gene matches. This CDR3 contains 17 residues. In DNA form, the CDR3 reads TGCGCCAGCAGCCAGGCTAACAACAGGGGAAGGTCCTACGAGCAGTACTTC. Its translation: CASSQANNRGRSYEQYF.